These 25 T cell receptor beta chains originate from one sample sequenced in a study of blood T cell repertoires in COVID-19. The table came from immunoSEQ multiplex PCR; TCRdb's copy has only in-frame clones and leaves some out. The repertoire includes around 110,000 clones, about four fifths of them detected once, and less than 5% sits in the top ten. The sample consisted of peripheral blood. The source of these receptors is a human donor in a cohort sampled during active COVID-19.

The chain carries TRBV5-4 and TRBJ2-2; D possibly corresponds to TRBD2 (6 bases). In germline, CDR1 is SGHNT, CDR2 YYREEE (reference sequence). Trimming cost V 4 bases and J 4 bases, with 11 bases left between them. The CDR3 is 14 residues long. The CDR3 is CASSGRDGTGELFF. The CDR3 nucleotides read TGTGCCAGCAGCGGGCGGGATGGCACCGGGGAGCTGTTTTTT. Drawing the rest from reference TRBV5-4 and TRBJ2-2, the complete variable domain is ETGVTQSPTHLIKTRGQQVTLRCSSQSGHNTVSWYQQALGQGPQFIFQYYREEENGRGNFPPRFSGLQFPNYSSELNVNALELDDSALYLCASSGRDGTGELFFGEGSRLTVL.

The V call is TRBV6-4, the J call TRBJ2-2; maybe TRBD1 (5 bases). Germline values: CDR1 MRHNA, CDR2 SNTAGT. CDR3 size: 14 residues. Trimming took off 3 bases at V and 1 base at J, with 6 bases between the two ends. The DNA for the CDR3 is TGTGCCAGCAGTGATCAGGGGAACACCGGGGAGCTGTTTTTT. Its translation: CASSDQGNTGELFF.

The rearrangement uses TRBV18 and TRBJ1-1; a possible D gene is TRBD1 (6 bases). V lost 6 bases, J lost 1 base, and 21 bases lay in between. Germline V gene lookup returns CDR1 KGHSH and CDR2 LQKENI. The CDR3 spans 17 residues. DNA of the CDR3: TGTGCCAGCTCCCGAGGGCAGGGGCGACCCTCGAACACTGAAGCTTTCTTT. Translating gives CASSRGQGRPSNTEAFF.

This chain connects TRBV5-5 to TRBJ1-2; D perhaps matches TRBD1 (6 bases). The length of the CDR3 is 14 residues. Trimming cost V 6 bases and J 5 bases, with 17 bases left between them. Germline CDR1 reads SGHKS; CDR2 reads YYEKEE (reference sequence). This CDR3 is CASNGQRGLYGYTF. The CDR3 DNA sequence: TGTGCCAGCAACGGACAGAGGGGCCTATATGGCTACACCTTC.

V is TRBV5-1 and J is TRBJ1-2; 8 bases match TRBD1. V gave up 0 bases and J gave up 10 bases; unmatched junction bases: 11. From germline, CDR1 is SGHRS and CDR2 YFSETQ. This CDR3 contains 15 residues. This chain's CDR3 is CASSLGRGQAGVYTF. CDR3 bases: TGCGCCAGCAGCTTGGGAAGGGGACAGGCGGGAGTCTACACCTTC.

CDR3 in DNA: TGTGCCAGCCTCGGACAGTATAGCAATCAGCCCCAGCATTTT. Amino acid sequence: CASLGQYSNQPQHF. The rearrangement joins TRBV19 to TRBJ1-5; D might be TRBD1 (6 bases). CDR1 LNHDA and CDR2 SQIVND come from the germline V gene (reference sequence). There are 14 residues in the CDR3. The V gene lost 9 bases and the J gene lost 0 bases, with 12 bases spanning the gap.

This clone came up once. The chain combines TRBV12-3 or TRBV12-4 with TRBJ1-1; possibly TRBD1 for D (6 bases). This CDR3 is 13 amino acids long. V shed 5 bases and J shed 6 bases, with 13 bases lying between them. The CDR3 loop is CASSPTGTSEAFF. In DNA form, the CDR3 reads TGTGCCAGCAGTCCGACCGGGACATCTGAAGCTTTCTTT.

This clone was recorded a few times. This chain uses TRBV4-2 with TRBJ2-7, with D perhaps TRBD2 (5 bases). This CDR3 spans 19 amino acids. The V gene lost 0 bases and the J gene lost 7 bases, with 28 bases spanning the gap. CDR1 is LGHNA and CDR2 is YNFKEQ in the germline V gene. CDR3: CASSQDHFPASWSAWEQYF. DNA for the CDR3: TGTGCCAGCAGCCAAGATCACTTCCCGGCTAGCTGGAGTGCGTGGGAGCAGTACTTC.

The rearrangement links TRBV18 to TRBJ2-5; tentatively, D is TRBD2 (6 bases). The CDR3 contains 14 residues. CDR1 and CDR2 from the germline V gene are KGHSH and LQKENI. Trimming left V 0 bases short and J 5 bases short, with 10 bases between. The CDR3 region is CASSPPTRGETQYF. Written as DNA, the CDR3 is TGTGCCAGCTCACCACCGACTAGGGGCGAGACCCAGTACTTC.

The chain carries TRBV7-2 and TRBJ2-1; 16 positions match TRBD2. The CDR3 sequence is 18 residues long. Germline CDR1 and CDR2: SGHTA and FQGNSA. V shed 3 bases and J 4 bases; nucleotides not matched to a gene: 6. The CDR3 sequence: CASSLGLAGGPRYNEQFF. Here the CDR3 DNA reads TGTGCCAGCAGCTTGGGACTAGCGGGAGGGCCTAGGTACAATGAGCAGTTCTTC.

The rearrangement links TRBV7-2 to TRBJ2-3; D remains ambiguous. CDR3 size: 12 residues. CDR1 SGHTA and CDR2 FQGNSA come from the germline V gene. Deletions cut 7 bases from V and 8 bases from J, with 13 bases between. The CDR3 reads CASTLGLGTQYF. The CDR3, as DNA: TGTGCCAGCACCTTGGGCTTAGGTACGCAGTATTTT.

This rearrangement joins TRBV7-9 to TRBJ1-4; 9 bases match TRBD1. Germline values: CDR1 SEHNR, CDR2 FQNEAQ (reference sequence). The CDR3 runs to 14 residues. With V trimmed by 1 base and J by 7 bases, 1 base remained unmatched. The CDR3 reads CASSLGTGAEKLFF. CDR3 nucleotides: TGTGCCAGCAGCTTAGGGACAGGGGCTGAAAAACTGTTTTTT.

This chain links TRBV3-1 (or the pseudogene TRBV3-2) with TRBJ1-2; D remains unclear. CDR3 length: 14 residues. Germline lookup yields CDR1 LGHDT and CDR2 YNNKEL (reference sequence). With 1 base removed from V and 2 bases from J, the gap between germline ends came to 8 bases. The CDR3 reads CASSQGQRNYGYTF. In nucleotides, the CDR3 is TGTGCCAGCAGCCAAGGGCAGAGGAACTATGGCTACACCTTC.

The J gene is TRBJ2-3, the V gene TRBV30; a weak D match, TRBD1 (5 bases). Germline V gene lookup returns CDR1 GTSNPN and CDR2 SVGIG (reference sequence). This CDR3 comprises 13 residues. V lost 7 bases to trimming and J lost 0 bases, with 11 bases between them. CDR3 amino acids: CAFDSFSTDTQYF. CDR3 nucleotides: TGTGCCTTTGACAGCTTTAGCACAGATACGCAGTATTTT.

V and J are TRBV6-5 and TRBJ1-4; a weak D match, TRBD1 (5 bases). CDR3 length: 11 amino acids. Germline V gene data show CDR1 as MNHEY and CDR2 as SVGAGI. V was clipped by 6 bases and J by 13 bases, with 12 bases between them. Written as DNA, the CDR3 is TGTGCCAGCAGCGGGGGGAGAGCACTGTTTTTT. This gives the protein CASSGGRALFF.

V gene TRBV7-8 combines with J gene TRBJ2-1; TRBD2 agrees at 13 bases. V was clipped by 4 bases and J by 6 bases; unmatched bases: 9. Germline values: CDR1 SGHVS, CDR2 FQNEAQ. The CDR3 is 17 amino acids. CDR3 loop: CASSSWTSGSIGNEQFF. CDR3 nucleotide sequence: TGTGCCAGCAGCTCCTGGACTAGCGGGAGTATAGGCAATGAGCAGTTCTTC. Combining the CDR3 with reference TRBV7-8 and TRBJ2-1 gives the whole variable domain GAGVSQSPRYKVAKRGQDVALRCDPISGHVSLFWYQQALGQGPEFLTYFQNEAQLDKSGLPSDRFFAERPEGSVSTLKIQRTQQEDSAVYLCASSSWTSGSIGNEQFFGPGTRLTVL.

The gene calls are TRBV5-4 and TRBJ2-3; maybe TRBD2 (5 bases). Germline V gene data show CDR1 as SGHNT and CDR2 as YYREEE (reference sequence). The CDR3 has 14 residues. With 2 bases removed from V and 1 base from J, the gap between germline ends came to 8 bases. CDR3 in amino acids: CASSFGSGTDTQYF. The CDR3 coding sequence is TGTGCCAGCAGCTTTGGTAGCGGCACAGATACGCAGTATTTT.

The genes are TRBV7-2 and TRBJ1-5, with a weak D call TRBD1 (6 bases). The CDR3 totals 18 residues. V gave up 4 bases and J gave up 2 bases, with 21 bases separating them. CDR1 SGHTA and CDR2 FQGNSA come from the germline V gene. CDR3 nucleotides: TGTGCCAGCAGCTATGCCCAAGCGGGGGGCAGAGGCAATCAGCCCCAGCATTTT. Translated, it gives CASSYAQAGGRGNQPQHF.

This clone was recorded only once. V and J are TRBV12-3 or TRBV12-4 and TRBJ2-1; 7 bases match TRBD1. V shed 5 bases, J shed 9 bases, and the junction held 4 bases outside the gene matches. CDR3 length: 12 residues. CDR3 in DNA: TGTGCCAGCAGTCCTCAGGGGGTTGAGCAGTTCTTC. It translates to CASSPQGVEQFF.

The rearrangement uses TRBV19 and TRBJ2-5; 7 bases fit TRBD2. J lost 2 bases, V lost 2 bases, and 5 bases had no gene match. Germline values: CDR1 LNHDA, CDR2 SQIVND (reference sequence). This CDR3 has 15 residues. The CDR3 loop reads CASSIFAGVQETQYF. The CDR3 nucleotides read TGTGCCAGTAGTATATTTGCGGGGGTTCAAGAGACCCAGTACTTC. Full variable domain (remainder filled in from reference TRBV19 and TRBJ2-5): DGGITQSPKYLFRKEGQNVTLSCEQNLNHDAMYWYRQDPGQGLRLIYYSQIVNDFQKGDIAEGYSVSREKKESFPLTVTSAQKNPTAFYLCASSIFAGVQETQYFGPGTRLLVL.

The rearrangement uses TRBV18 and TRBJ2-5; 7 nucleotides agree with TRBD1. Germline CDR1 reads KGHSH; CDR2 reads LQKENI. The J segment lost 5 bases and the V segment lost 3 bases, leaving 15 bases of the junction unmatched. CDR3 length equals 17 residues. The CDR3 DNA follows: TGTGCCAGCTCACCGATACGGGGACAGTTCGGAAGCGAGACCCAGTACTTC. Protein sequence: CASSPIRGQFGSETQYF.

The chain couples TRBV27 to TRBJ1-6; D is perhaps TRBD1 (5 bases). Germline lookup yields CDR1 MNHEY and CDR2 SMNVEV (reference sequence). The V end lost 3 bases, the J end lost 9 bases, and 9 bases lay between the germline ends. This CDR3 is 13 amino acids long. The CDR3 DNA sequence: TGTGCCAGCAGTTTTTTAGGGGCTTCACCCCTCCACTTT. Its protein product is CASSFLGASPLHF.

J is TRBJ1-2 and V is TRBV20-1; no clear D. The CDR3 runs 12 residues. The germline gives CDR1 DFQATT, CDR2 SNEGSKA (reference sequence). V was cut by 3 bases and J by 0 bases, with 5 bases left in between. This chain's CDR3 is CSASRANYGYTF. CDR3 nucleotides: TGCAGTGCTAGTCGAGCTAACTATGGCTACACCTTC.

The CDR3 is CASSLRGSGRLGQETQYF. The CDR3 region has the DNA TGTGCCAGCAGCTTAAGGGGTAGCGGGAGGCTGGGCCAAGAGACCCAGTACTTC. This sequence joins TRBV7-3 and TRBJ2-5; 10 positions agree with TRBD2. This CDR3 contains 18 residues. The germline CDR1 and CDR2 sequences are SGHTA and FQGTGA. V was pared by 1 base and J by 1 base, with 9 bases of the junction left unmatched. The full variable domain, completed using reference TRBV7-3 and TRBJ2-5, is GAGVSQTPSNKVTEKGKYVELRCDPISGHTALYWYRQSLGQGPEFLIYFQGTGAADDSGLPNDRFFAVRPEGSVSTLKIQRTERGDSAVYLCASSLRGSGRLGQETQYFGPGTRLLVL.

V is TRBV11-2 and J is TRBJ2-5; 11 positions agree with TRBD2. V was clipped by 6 bases and J by 1 base; unmatched bases: 10. The germline V gene encodes CDR1 SGHAT and CDR2 FQNNGV. The CDR3 spans 17 residues. The CDR3 DNA reads as TGTGCCAGCAGGGACACTCGACTAGCGGGACCCCAAGAGACCCAGTACTTC. It is translated as CASRDTRLAGPQETQYF.